This TCR beta chain appears in the sequencing data of a study of cytomegalovirus exposure and HLA in healthy donors. This clone was counted once. Its antigen remains unidentified. PCR involved 60 Vbeta and 13 Jbeta primers. Here immunoSEQ multiplex PCR was the method, and the copy in TCRdb shows in-frame clones only, minus some. The sample holds some 99,000 clones, roughly 80% seen once. Study findings and constraints: Among TCR beta chains, those listed as cytomegalovirus-associated numbered approximately 150.

The V gene's germline CDR1 is MNHNS and CDR2 SASEGT. V was cut by 1 base and J by 9 bases, with 7 bases left in between. The length of the CDR3 is 12 residues. The chain employs TRBV6-1 and TRBJ2-4; no reliable D call. The clonotype comes from a woman between 45 and 65 years old in good health and CMV-seropositive. Material for sequencing was PBMCs. The CDR3 reads CASSEGSIIQYF. CDR3 coding DNA: TGTGCCAGCAGTGAAGGGAGTATCATTCAGTACTTC.